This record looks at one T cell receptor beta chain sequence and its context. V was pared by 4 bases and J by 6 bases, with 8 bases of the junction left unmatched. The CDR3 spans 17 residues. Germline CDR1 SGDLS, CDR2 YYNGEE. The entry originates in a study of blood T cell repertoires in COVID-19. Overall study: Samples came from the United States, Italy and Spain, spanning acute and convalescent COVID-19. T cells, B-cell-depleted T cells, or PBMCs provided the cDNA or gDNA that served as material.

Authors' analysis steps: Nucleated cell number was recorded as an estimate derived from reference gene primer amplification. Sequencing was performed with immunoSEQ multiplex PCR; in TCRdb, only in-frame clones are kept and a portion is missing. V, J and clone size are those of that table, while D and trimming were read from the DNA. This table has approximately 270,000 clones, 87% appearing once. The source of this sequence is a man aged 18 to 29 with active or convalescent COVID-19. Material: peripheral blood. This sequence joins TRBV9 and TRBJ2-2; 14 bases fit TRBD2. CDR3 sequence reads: CASSPPGLAGEAGELFF. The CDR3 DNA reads TGTGCCAGCAGCCCGCCGGGACTAGCGGGAGAAGCCGGGGAGCTGTTTTTT.